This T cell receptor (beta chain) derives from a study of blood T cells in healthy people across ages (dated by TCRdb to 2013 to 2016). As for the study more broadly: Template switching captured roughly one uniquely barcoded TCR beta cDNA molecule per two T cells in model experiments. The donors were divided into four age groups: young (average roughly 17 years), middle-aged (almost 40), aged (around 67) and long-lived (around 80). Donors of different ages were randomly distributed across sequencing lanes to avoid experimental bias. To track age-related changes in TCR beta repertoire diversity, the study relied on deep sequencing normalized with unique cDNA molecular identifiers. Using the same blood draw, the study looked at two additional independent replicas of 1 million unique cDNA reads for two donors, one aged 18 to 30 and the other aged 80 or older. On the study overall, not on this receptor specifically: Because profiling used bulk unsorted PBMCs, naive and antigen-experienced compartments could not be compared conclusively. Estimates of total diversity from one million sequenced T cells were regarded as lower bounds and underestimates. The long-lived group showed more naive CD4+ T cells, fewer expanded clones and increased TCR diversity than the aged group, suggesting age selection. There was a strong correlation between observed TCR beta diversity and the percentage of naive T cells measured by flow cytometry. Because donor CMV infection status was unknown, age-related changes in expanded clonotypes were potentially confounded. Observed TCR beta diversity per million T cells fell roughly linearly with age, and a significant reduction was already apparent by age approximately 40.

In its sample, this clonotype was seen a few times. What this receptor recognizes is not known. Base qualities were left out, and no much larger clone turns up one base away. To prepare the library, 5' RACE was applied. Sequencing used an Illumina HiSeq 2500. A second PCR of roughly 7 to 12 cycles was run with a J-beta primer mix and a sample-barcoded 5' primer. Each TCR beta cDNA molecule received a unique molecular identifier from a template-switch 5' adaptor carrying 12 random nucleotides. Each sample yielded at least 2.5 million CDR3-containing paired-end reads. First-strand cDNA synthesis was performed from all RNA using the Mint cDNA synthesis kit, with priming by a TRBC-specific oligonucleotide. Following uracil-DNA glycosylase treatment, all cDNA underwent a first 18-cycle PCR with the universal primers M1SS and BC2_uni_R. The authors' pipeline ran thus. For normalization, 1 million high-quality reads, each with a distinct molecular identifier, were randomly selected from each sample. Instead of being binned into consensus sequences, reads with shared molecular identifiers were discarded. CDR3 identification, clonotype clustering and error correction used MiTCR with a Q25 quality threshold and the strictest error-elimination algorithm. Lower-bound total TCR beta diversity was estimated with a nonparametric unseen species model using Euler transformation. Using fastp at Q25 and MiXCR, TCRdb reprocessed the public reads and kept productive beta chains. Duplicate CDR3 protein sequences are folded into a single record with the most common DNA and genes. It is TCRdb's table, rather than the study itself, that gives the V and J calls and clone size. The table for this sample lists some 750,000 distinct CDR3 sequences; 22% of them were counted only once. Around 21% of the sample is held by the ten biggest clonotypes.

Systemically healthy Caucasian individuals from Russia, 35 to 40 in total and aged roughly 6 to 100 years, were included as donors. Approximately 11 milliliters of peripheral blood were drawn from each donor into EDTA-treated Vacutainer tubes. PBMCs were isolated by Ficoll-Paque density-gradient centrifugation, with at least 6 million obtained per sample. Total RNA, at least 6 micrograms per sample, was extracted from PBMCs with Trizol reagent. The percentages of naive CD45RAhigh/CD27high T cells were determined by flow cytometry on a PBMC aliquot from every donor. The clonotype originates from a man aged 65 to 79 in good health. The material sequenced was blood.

The DNA reads TGTGCCAGCAGTCCACGAGGGGTTTACCAGCCCCAGCATTTT. It is translated as CASSPRGVYQPQHF. The rearrangement joined TRBV12-3 or TRBV12-4 to TRBJ1-5; the best D guess is TRBD1, with 5 bases matching. At the junction V is shortened by 5 bases and J by 7 bases, with 15 bases in between. Including the terminal cysteine and phenylalanine, the CDR3 comprises 14 residues. The retained sequence is limited to the CDR3, 42 bases, with the frame set at the first base.